This T cell receptor (beta chain) was recorded in a study of blood T cell repertoires in COVID-19. Study background: Sites in the United States, Italy and Spain provided acute and convalescent COVID-19 samples. T cells, B-cell-depleted T cells, or PBMCs provided the cDNA or gDNA that served as material.

In the authors' workflow: How many nucleated cells were present was estimated from reference gene primer amplification. TCRdb's table, derived via immunoSEQ multiplex PCR, lists solely in-frame clones and lacks some. From that table come the V and J calls and clone size; the DNA was used to work out D and trimming. Among roughly 59,000 clones listed, roughly 80% were seen once. Specimen: peripheral blood. This clonotype was sampled from a human donor in a cohort sampled during active COVID-19.

For the CDR3, the DNA is TGTGCCAGCAGTTTACTTAGCGGGAGAGGGGGTGAGCAGTTCTTC. It specifies CASSLLSGRGGEQFF. The rearrangement joins TRBV28 to TRBJ2-1, with 9 bases lining up with TRBD2. Germline values: CDR1 MDHEN, CDR2 SYDVKM. The CDR3 extends over 15 amino acids. J was trimmed by 9 bases and V by 2 bases; bases with no gene match: 8.